These T cell receptor beta chains were read from a single sample in a study of shared clonotypes between healthy human individuals. Assay: immunoSEQ multiplex PCR; the TCRdb copy retains only in-frame clones and omits some. The repertoire holds about 1.9 million clones, roughly 95% seen once, with approximately 1.7% in the top ten. Sample: naive CD8+ T cells from PBMCs. Every receptor here comes from a man aged 18-30 years in good health. Some clones in this sample may be carry-over from other donors' samples. CDR3s include the opening cysteine and the closing phenylalanine or tryptophan. The D gene is left open where the match is weak. Size is omitted from some rows. Given values are once, few, many or a class for expanded clones.

d_call	v_call	clone_size	j_call	cdr3_nt	cdr3_aa
NA	TRBV21-1	NA	TRBJ2-5	TGTGCCAGCAGCAAAGTTAACAGGGGGCGGGAGACCCAGTACTTC	CASSKVNRGRETQYF
NA	TRBV7-8	NA	TRBJ1-5	TGTGCCAGCAGCTTAGCGTCATGGAATAGCAATCAGCCCCAGCATTTT	CASSLASWNSNQPQHF
TRBD1	TRBV7-3	NA	TRBJ2-1	TGTGCCAGCAGCATTTCCGGGACAGGGGGCAGTGAGCAGTTCTTC	CASSISGTGGSEQFF
NA	TRBV9	NA	TRBJ2-1	TGTGCCAGCAGCGTAGGGGGAGAGTACCATGAGCAGTTCTTC	CASSVGGEYHEQFF
NA	TRBV28	once	TRBJ1-1	TGTGCCAGCAGTGCCTCCGATGAGGGGATAGCTTTCTTT	CASSASDEGIAFF
TRBD1	TRBV28	once	TRBJ1-4	TGTGCCAGCACCAAGACAGGGACTGAAAAACTGTTTTTT	CASTKTGTEKLFF
TRBD2	TRBV5-1	NA	TRBJ2-7	TGCGCCAGCAGCTTGGCGGGACTAGCGGATAAAACCTACGAGCAGTACTTC	CASSLAGLADKTYEQYF
TRBD1	TRBV5-1	NA	TRBJ2-2	TGCGCCAGCAGCTGGGGACAGGGGCTGACCGGGGAGCTGTTTTTT	CASSWGQGLTGELFF
NA	TRBV19	once	TRBJ1-2	TGTGCCAGTACCTACAATAACTATGGCTACACCTTC	CASTYNNYGYTF
TRBD1	TRBV7-9	NA	TRBJ2-5	TGTGCCAGCAGCCTGGACAGGGTAGGAGAGACCCAGTACTTC	CASSLDRVGETQYF
TRBD2	TRBV30	NA	TRBJ2-1	TGTGCCTGGGGGGGACTAGCTTCCTACAATGAGCAGTTCTTC	CAWGGLASYNEQFF
TRBD1	TRBV7-9	NA	TRBJ1-2	TGTGCCAGCAGCTCCGGACAGGGAACTTATGGCTACACCTTC	CASSSGQGTYGYTF
NA	TRBV4-3	NA	TRBJ2-1	TGCGCCAGCAGCCATCCTCCCATCAATGAGCAGTTCTTC	CASSHPPINEQFF
NA	TRBV5-5	once	TRBJ1-1	TGTGCCAGCAGCTCGAAGGGAATGAACACTGAAGCTTTCTTT	CASSSKGMNTEAFF
NA	TRBV25-1	NA	TRBJ1-4	TGTGCCGGCGGAACTAATGAAAAACTGTTTTTT	CAGGTNEKLFF
TRBD2	TRBV5-1	NA	TRBJ2-3	TGCGCCAGCAGCTTGGGCGGGAGTTCAATAAATACGCAGTATTTT	CASSLGGSSINTQYF
NA	TRBV5-6	NA	TRBJ1-5	TGTGCCAGCAGCTTGGCTCGGGGGAGCAATCAGCCCCAGCATTTT	CASSLARGSNQPQHF
NA	TRBV4-1	NA	TRBJ1-1	TGCGCCAGCAGCCAACAGAGAAGAGTTCAGAACACTGAAGCTTTCTTT	CASSQQRRVQNTEAFF
NA	TRBV27	NA	TRBJ2-7	TGTGCCAGCAGTTGGGTAGCGGCCCCTTCCTACGAGCAGTACTTC	CASSWVAAPSYEQYF
NA	TRBV11-2	NA	TRBJ2-6	TGTGCCAGCCCAGGAGGACAGCCCCGCTCTGGGGCCAACGTCCTGACTTTC	CASPGGQPRSGANVLTF
TRBD1	TRBV10-3	NA	TRBJ1-1	TGTGCCATCAGTACCCACCCCGACAGGGGGGTCACTGAAGCTTTCTTT	CAISTHPDRGVTEAFF
NA	TRBV6-5	once	TRBJ2-3	TGTGCCAGCAGTTACATCAGGGAAACAGATACGCAGTATTTT	CASSYIRETDTQYF
TRBD1	TRBV19	NA	TRBJ1-4	TGTGCCAGTAGTGCCGGATGGGACAGTAATCTTTTCGATGAAAAACTGTTTTTT	CASSAGWDSNLFDEKLFF
NA	TRBV29-1	NA	TRBJ1-1	TGCAGCGTCGGAGGGGCGGGGAGTGAAGCTTTCTTT	CSVGGAGSEAFF
NA	TRBV11-2	NA	TRBJ2-7	TGTGCCAGCAGCCTCGGACCTACCCTCGAGCAGTACTTC	CASSLGPTLEQYF
NA	TRBV11-2	NA	TRBJ2-2	TGTGCCAGCAGACCTCTACACACCGGGGAGCTGTTTTTT	CASRPLHTGELFF
NA	TRBV2	NA	TRBJ2-5	TGTGCCAGCAGTGAAGGACAAGCGAGAGAAGAGACCCAGTACTTC	CASSEGQAREETQYF
NA	TRBV28	NA	TRBJ1-1	TGTGCCAGCACTCGGGCCGCTTTGTCCACTGAAGCTTTCTTT	CASTRAALSTEAFF
NA	TRBV7-9	NA	TRBJ1-3	TGTGCCAGCAGCCAGATAGGACGGATCTCTGGAAACACCATATATTTT	CASSQIGRISGNTIYF
TRBD1	TRBV27	NA	TRBJ1-5	TGTGCCAGCAGTCCCACAGGGGGCAGCAATCAGCCCCAGCATTTT	CASSPTGGSNQPQHF
NA	TRBV27	NA	TRBJ2-7	TGTGCCAGCAGTTTTATTCGGGGCTCCTACGAGCAGTACTTC	CASSFIRGSYEQYF
TRBD1	TRBV6-5	NA	TRBJ2-2	TGTGCCAGCAGGGGACAGGGAGCGGACACCGGGGAGCTGTTTTTT	CASRGQGADTGELFF
TRBD1	TRBV27	NA	TRBJ2-7	TGTGCCAGCAGTTCTACTCGACAGGGGCCCTACGAGCAGTACTTC	CASSSTRQGPYEQYF
TRBD1	TRBV11-3	NA	TRBJ2-4	TGTGCCAGCAGCTCCAACGGGACAGGGATGGATCAGTACTTC	CASSSNGTGMDQYF
NA	TRBV2	NA	TRBJ1-2	TGTGCCAGCAGCTCTCCCCTGGGCAGGGGCAACTATGGCTACACCTTC	CASSSPLGRGNYGYTF
TRBD2	TRBV27	NA	TRBJ2-3	TGTGCCAGCAGCTGGACTAGCGGGAGAGATACGCAGTATTTT	CASSWTSGRDTQYF
NA	TRBV7-9	NA	TRBJ2-2	TGTGCCAGCAGCCTCCGACTACCTGAGGGGGAGCTGTTTTTT	CASSLRLPEGELFF
NA	TRBV28	NA	TRBJ1-3	TGTGCCAGCAGTTTCCCAGGACAGCGCGGAAACACCATATATTTT	CASSFPGQRGNTIYF
NA	TRBV6-5	NA	TRBJ1-4	TGTGCCAGCAGTTACTCCCACTCAGGAACTAATGAAAAACTGTTTTTT	CASSYSHSGTNEKLFF
NA	TRBV5-4	many	TRBJ1-2	TGTGCCAGCAGCTTGGCCGAGGTTTCCTATGGCTACACCTTC	CASSLAEVSYGYTF